The subject of this entry is one T cell receptor beta chain. This record belongs to a study of blood T cell repertoires in COVID-19. Study background: The samples span acute and convalescent COVID-19 from the United States, Italy and Spain. In each case, the material was cDNA or gDNA derived from T cells, B-cell-depleted T cells, or PBMCs.

Clones were read by immunoSEQ multiplex PCR, and TCRdb kept only the in-frame ones, dropping some. The sample carries roughly 250,000 clones, approximately 85% recorded once. This sequence originates from a human donor with COVID-19, enrolled during active disease. The donor label of this sample is uncertain. Sequenced material: peripheral blood.

The CDR3 spells CASSKADSGNSGGDTQYF. CDR3 bases: TGTGCCAGCAGCAAAGCTGATAGCGGGAATTCAGGGGGGGATACGCAGTATTTT. The chain links TRBV21-1 to TRBJ2-3; TRBD2 is the table's D call, not checked against the DNA. TRBV21-1 is a recognized pseudogene. The CDR3 is made up of 18 amino acids.